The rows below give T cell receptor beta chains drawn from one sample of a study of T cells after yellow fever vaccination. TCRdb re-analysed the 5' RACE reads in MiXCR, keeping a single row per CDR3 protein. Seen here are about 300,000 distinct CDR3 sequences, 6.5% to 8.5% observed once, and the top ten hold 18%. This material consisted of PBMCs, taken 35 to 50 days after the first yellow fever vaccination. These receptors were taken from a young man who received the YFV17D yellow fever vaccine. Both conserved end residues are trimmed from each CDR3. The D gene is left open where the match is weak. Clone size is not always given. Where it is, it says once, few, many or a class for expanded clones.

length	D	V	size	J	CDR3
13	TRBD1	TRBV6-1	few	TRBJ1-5	ASSRDRLSNQPQH
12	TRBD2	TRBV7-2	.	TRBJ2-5	ASSRGGLQETQY
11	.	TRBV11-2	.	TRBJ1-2	ASSSPQGYGYT
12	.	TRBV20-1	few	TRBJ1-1	SARAGHPGTEAF
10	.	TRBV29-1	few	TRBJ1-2	SVGTDVYGYT
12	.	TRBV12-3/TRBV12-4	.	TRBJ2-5	ASSAIGRGETQY
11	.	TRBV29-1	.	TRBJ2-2	SGWDGITGELF
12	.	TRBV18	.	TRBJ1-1	ASSPEGWDTEAF
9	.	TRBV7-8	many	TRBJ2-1	ASSLGVEQF
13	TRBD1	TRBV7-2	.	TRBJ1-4	ASSLRDRGNEKLF
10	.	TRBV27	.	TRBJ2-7	ASRTLTYEQY
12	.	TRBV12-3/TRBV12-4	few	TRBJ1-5	ASREGGTEQPQH
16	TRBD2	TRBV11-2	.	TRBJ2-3	ASSLGPRAGPGTDTQY
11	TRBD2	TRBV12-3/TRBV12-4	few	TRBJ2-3	ASITSVTDTQY
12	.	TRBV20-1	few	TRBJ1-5	SASRDRGYQPQH
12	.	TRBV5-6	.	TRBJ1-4	ASSLSGADEKLF
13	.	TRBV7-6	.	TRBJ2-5	ASSLGAGGTETQY
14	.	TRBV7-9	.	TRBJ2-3	ASSLVASRITDTQY
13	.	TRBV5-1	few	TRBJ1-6	ASSPRGSRDSPLH
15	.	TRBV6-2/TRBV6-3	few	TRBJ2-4	ASTSLEGWGAKNIQY
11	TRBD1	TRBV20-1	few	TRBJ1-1	SARWTGATEAF
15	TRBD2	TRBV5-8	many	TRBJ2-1	ASSYTPISGGANEQF